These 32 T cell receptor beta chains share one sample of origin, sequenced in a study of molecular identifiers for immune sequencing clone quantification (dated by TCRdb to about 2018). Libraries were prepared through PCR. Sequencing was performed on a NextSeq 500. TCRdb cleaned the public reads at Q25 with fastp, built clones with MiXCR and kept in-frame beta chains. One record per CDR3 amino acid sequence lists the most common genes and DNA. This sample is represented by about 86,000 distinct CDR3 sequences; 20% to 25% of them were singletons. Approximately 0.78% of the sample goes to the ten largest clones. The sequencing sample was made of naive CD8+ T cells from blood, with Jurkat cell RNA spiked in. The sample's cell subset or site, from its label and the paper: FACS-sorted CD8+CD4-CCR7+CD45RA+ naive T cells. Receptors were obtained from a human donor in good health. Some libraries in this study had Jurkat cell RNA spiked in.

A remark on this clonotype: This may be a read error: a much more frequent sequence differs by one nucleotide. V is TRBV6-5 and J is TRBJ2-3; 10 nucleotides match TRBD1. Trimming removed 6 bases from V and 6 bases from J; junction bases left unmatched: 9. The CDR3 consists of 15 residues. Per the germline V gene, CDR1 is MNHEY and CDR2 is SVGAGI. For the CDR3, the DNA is TGTGCCAGCAGCCGGACAGGGGGTGAATACGATACGCAGTATTTT. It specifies CASSRTGGEYDTQYF.

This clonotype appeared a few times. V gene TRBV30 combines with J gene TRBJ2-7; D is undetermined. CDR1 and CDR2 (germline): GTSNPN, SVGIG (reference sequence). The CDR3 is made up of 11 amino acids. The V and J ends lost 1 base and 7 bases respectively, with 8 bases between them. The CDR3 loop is CAWSASLEQYF. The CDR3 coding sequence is TGTGCCTGGAGTGCCAGTTTGGAGCAGTACTTC.

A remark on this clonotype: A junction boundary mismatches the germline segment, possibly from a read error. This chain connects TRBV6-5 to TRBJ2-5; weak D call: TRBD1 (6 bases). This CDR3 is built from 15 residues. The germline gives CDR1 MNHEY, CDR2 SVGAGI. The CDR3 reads CASTVWDKGQATQYF. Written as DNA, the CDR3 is TGTGCCAGCACCGTTTGGGACAAGGGGCAAGCGACCCAGTACTTC.

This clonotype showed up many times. This CDR3 reads CASNAGQGSQPQHF. Here the CDR3 DNA reads TGTGCCAGCAACGCGGGACAGGGTAGTCAGCCCCAGCATTTT. V and J are TRBV7-8 and TRBJ1-5, with 9 bases fitting TRBD1. CDR3 length: 14 amino acids. Germline CDR1 reads SGHVS; CDR2 reads FQNEAQ. V trimming: 7 bases; J trimming: 6 bases; junction bases outside the gene matches: 7.

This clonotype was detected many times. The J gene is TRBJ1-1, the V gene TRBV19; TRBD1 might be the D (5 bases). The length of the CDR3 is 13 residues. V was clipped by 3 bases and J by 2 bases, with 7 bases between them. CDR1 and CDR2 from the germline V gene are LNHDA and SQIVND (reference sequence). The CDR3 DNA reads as TGTGCCAGTAGTATGGGACCAAACACTGAAGCTTTCTTT. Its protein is CASSMGPNTEAFF.

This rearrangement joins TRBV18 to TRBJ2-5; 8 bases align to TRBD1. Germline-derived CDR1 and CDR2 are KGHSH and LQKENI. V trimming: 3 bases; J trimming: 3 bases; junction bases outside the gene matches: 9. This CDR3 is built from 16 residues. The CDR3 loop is CASSPYRGQAEETQYF. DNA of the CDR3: TGTGCCAGCTCACCTTACAGGGGACAGGCGGAAGAGACCCAGTACTTC.

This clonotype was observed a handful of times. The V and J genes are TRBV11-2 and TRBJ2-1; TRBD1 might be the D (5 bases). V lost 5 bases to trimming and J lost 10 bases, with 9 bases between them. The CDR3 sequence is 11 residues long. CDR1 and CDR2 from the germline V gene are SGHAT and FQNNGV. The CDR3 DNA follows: TGTGCCAGCAGCCCCTCAGGGGAGCAGTTCTTC. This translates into CASSPSGEQFF. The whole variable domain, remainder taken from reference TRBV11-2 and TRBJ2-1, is EAGVAQSPRYKIIEKRQSVAFWCNPISGHATLYWYQQILGQGPKLLIQFQNNGVVDDSQLPKDRFSAERLKGVDSTLKIQPAKLEDSAVYLCASSPSGEQFFGPGTRLTVL.

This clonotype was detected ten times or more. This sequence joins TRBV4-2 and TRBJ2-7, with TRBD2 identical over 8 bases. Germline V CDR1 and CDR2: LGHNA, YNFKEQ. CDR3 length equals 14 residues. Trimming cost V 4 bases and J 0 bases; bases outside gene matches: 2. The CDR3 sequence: CASSPREGSYEQYF. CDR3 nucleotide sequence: TGTGCCAGCAGCCCCCGGGAGGGCTCCTACGAGCAGTACTTC.

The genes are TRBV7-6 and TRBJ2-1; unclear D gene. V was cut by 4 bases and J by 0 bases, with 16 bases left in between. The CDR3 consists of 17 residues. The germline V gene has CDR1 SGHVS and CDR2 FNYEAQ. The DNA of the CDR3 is TGTGCCAGCAGCTCCCCTGGGCTACATAGCTCCTACAATGAGCAGTTCTTC. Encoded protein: CASSSPGLHSSYNEQFF.

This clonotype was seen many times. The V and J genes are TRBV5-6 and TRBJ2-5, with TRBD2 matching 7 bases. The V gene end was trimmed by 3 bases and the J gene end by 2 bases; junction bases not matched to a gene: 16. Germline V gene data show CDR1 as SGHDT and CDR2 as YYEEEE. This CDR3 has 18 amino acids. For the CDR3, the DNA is TGTGCCAGCAGCTCTTTGACTCTTGAGCGGGGCCTACAAGAGACCCAGTACTTC. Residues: CASSSLTLERGLQETQYF.

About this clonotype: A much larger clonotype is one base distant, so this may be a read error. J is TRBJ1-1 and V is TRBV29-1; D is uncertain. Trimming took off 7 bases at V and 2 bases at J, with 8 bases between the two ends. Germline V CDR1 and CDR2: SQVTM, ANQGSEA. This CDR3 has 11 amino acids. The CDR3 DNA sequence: TGCAGCGGATTAATAAACACTGAAGCTTTCTTT. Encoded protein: CSGLINTEAFF.

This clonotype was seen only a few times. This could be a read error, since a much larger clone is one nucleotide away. In nucleotides, the CDR3 is TGCGCCAGCAGCCAAGATTTTCTCACGGTTGACACAGATACGCGGTATTTT. Protein product: CASSQDFLTVDTDTRYF. The chain uses TRBV4-3 and TRBJ2-3; the D is unclear. Per germline, CDR1 LGHNA and CDR2 YSLEER. The CDR3 consists of 17 residues.

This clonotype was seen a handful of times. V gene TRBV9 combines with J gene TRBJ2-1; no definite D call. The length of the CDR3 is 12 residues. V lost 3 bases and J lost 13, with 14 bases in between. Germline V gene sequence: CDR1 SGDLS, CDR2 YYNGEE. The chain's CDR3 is CASSDADPLQFF. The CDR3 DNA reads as TGTGCCAGCAGCGATGCGGACCCCTTACAGTTCTTC.

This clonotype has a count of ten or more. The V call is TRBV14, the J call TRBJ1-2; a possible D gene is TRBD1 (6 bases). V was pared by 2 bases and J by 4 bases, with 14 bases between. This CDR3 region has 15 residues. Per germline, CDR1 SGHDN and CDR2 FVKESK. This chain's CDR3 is CASSQSGTSIYGYTF. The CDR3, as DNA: TGTGCCAGCAGCCAATCCGGGACATCCATCTATGGCTACACCTTC.

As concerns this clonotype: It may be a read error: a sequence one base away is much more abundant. The CDR3 here is CALGMQWDNEQFF. The CDR3 nucleotides read TGTGCCTTGGGGATGCAGTGGGACAATGAGCAGTTCTTC. The gene calls are TRBV6-5 and TRBJ2-1; D not certain. The CDR3 is 13 residues long. CDR1 is MNHEY, CDR2 SVGAGI, per germline. With 11 bases removed from V and 5 bases from J, the gap between germline ends came to 16 bases.

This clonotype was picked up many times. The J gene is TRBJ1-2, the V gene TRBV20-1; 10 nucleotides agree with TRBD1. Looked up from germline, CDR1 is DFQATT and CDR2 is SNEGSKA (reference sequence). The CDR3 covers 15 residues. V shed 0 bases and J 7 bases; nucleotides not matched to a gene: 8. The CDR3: CSARDMGQGSRGYTF. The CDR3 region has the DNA TGCAGTGCTAGAGACATGGGACAGGGGAGTCGTGGCTACACCTTC.

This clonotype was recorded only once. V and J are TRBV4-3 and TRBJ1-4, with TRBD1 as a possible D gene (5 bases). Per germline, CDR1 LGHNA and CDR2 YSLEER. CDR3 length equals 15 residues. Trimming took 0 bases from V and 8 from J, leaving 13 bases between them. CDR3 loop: CASSQDRGDTEKLFF. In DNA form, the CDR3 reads TGCGCCAGCAGCCAAGATCGGGGGGATACCGAAAAACTGTTTTTT.

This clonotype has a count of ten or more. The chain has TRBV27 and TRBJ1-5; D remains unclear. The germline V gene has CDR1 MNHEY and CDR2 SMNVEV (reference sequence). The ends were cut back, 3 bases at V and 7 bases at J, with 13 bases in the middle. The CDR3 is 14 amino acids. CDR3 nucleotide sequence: TGTGCCAGCAGTTTGGCTCCGGTGGCCCAGCCCCAGCATTTT. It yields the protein CASSLAPVAQPQHF.

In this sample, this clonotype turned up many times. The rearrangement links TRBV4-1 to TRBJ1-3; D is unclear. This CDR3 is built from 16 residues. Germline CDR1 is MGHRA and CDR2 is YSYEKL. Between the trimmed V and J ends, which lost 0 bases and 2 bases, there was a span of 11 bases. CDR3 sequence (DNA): TGCGCCAGCAGCCAAGATCAGTATAATCCTGGAAACACCATATATTTT. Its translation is CASSQDQYNPGNTIYF.

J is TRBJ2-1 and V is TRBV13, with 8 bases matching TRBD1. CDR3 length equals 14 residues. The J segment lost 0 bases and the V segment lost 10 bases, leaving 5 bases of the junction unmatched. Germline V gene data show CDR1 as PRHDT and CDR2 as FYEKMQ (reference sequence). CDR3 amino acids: CATPGQGSYNEQFF. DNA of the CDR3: TGTGCCACCCCAGGACAGGGCTCCTACAATGAGCAGTTCTTC. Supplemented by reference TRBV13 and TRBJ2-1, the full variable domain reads AAGVIQSPRHLIKEKRETATLKCYPIPRHDTVYWYQQGPGQDPQFLISFYEKMQSDKGSIPDRFSAQQFSDYHSELNMSSLELGDSALYFCATPGQGSYNEQFFGPGTRLTVL.

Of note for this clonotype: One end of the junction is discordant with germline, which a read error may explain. The CDR3 sequence is CTSSLAPTDEKPFF. The CDR3 DNA reads TGTACCAGCAGCTTAGCTCCCACAGATGAAAAACCGTTTTTT. The chain uses TRBV7-6 and TRBJ1-4, with no clear D. CDR3 size: 14 residues. Germline CDR1 is SGHVS and CDR2 is FNYEAQ.

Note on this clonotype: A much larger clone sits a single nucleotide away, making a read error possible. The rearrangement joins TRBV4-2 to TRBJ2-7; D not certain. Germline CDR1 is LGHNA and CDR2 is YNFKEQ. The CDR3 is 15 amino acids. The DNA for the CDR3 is TGTGCCAGCAGCCCAGGATTAAAGTATACCTACGCGCAGTACTTC. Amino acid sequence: CASSPGLKYTYAQYF.

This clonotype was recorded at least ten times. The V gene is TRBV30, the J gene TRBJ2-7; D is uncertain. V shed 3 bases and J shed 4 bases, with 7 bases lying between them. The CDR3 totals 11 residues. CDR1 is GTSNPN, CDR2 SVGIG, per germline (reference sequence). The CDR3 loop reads CAWSLGYEQYF. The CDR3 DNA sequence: TGTGCCTGGAGCCTTGGATACGAGCAGTACTTC. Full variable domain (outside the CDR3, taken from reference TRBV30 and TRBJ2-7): SQTIHQWPATLVQPVGSPLSLECTVEGTSNPNLYWYRQAAGRGLQLLFYSVGIGQISSEVPQNLSASRPQDRQFILSSKKLLLSDSGFYLCAWSLGYEQYFGPGTRLTVT.

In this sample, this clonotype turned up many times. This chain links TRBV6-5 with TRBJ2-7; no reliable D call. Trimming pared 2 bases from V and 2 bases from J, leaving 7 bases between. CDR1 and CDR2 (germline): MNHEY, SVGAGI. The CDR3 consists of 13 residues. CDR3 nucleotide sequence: TGTGCCAGCAGTTACAAAGAAGCCTACGAGCAGTACTTC. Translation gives CASSYKEAYEQYF.

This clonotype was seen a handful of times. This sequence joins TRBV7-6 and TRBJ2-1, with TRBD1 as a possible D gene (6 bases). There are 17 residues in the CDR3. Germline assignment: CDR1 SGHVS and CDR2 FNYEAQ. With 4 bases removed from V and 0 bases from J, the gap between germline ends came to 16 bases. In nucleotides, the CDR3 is TGTGCCAGCAGCTCTCAAGGGGGTACGAGCTCCTACAATGAGCAGTTCTTC. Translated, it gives CASSSQGGTSSYNEQFF.

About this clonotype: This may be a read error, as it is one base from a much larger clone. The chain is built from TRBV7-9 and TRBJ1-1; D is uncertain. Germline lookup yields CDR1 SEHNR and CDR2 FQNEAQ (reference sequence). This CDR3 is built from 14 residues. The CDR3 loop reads CANSFEGSGTEAFF. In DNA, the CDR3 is TGTGCCAACAGCTTTGAGGGTTCGGGCACTGAAGCTTTCTTT.

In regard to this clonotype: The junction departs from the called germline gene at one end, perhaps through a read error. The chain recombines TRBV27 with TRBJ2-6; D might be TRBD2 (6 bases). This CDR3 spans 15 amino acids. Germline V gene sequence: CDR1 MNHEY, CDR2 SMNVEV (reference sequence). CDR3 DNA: TGTGCCTGCAGGAACGGAGGGTCTGGGGCCAACGTCCTGACTTTC. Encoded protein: CACRNGGSGANVLTF.

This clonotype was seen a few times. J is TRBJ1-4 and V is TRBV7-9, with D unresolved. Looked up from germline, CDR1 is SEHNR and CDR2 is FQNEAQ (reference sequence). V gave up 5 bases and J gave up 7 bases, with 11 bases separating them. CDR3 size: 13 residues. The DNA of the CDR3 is TGTGCCAGCAGCCCGGCAGCAGGTGAAAAACTGTTTTTT. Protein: CASSPAAGEKLFF.

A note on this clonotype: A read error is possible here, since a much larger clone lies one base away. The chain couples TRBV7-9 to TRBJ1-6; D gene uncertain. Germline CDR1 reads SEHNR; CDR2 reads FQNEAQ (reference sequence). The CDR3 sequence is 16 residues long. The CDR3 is CASSLAEGGLDSPPHF. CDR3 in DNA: TGTGCCAGCAGCTTAGCGGAGGGTGGTTTGGATTCACCCCCCCACTTT.

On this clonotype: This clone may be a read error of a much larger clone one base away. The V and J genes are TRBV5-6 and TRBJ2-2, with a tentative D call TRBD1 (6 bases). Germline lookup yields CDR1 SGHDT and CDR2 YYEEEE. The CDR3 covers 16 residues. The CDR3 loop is CASSLAQGFFTGELLF. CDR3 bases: TGTGCCAGCAGCTTAGCACAGGGATTTTTCACCGGGGAGCTGCTTTTT.

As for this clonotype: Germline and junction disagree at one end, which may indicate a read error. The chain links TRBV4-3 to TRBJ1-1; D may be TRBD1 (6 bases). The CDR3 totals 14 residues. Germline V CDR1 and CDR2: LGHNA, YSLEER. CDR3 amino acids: CVSSQDTGKTEAFF. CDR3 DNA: TGCGTCAGCAGCCAAGACACAGGGAAAACTGAAGCTTTCTTT.

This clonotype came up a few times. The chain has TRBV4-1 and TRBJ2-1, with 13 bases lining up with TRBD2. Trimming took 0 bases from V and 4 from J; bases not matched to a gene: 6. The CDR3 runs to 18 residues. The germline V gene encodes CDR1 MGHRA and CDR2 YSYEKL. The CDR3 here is CASSQDTTTSGRYNEQFF. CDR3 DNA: TGCGCCAGCAGCCAAGATACTACGACTAGCGGGAGGTACAATGAGCAGTTCTTC.